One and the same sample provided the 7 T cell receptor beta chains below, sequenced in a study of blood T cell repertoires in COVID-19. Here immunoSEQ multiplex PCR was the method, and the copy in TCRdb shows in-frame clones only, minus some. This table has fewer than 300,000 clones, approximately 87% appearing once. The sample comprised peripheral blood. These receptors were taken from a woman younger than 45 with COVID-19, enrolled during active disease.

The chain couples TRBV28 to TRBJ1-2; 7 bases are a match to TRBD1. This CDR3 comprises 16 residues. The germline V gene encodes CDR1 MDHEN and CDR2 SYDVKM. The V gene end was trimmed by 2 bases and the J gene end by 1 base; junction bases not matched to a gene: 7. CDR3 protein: CASSLTGTAFNYGYTF. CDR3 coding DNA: TGTGCCAGCAGTTTAACCGGGACAGCGTTTAACTATGGCTACACCTTC.

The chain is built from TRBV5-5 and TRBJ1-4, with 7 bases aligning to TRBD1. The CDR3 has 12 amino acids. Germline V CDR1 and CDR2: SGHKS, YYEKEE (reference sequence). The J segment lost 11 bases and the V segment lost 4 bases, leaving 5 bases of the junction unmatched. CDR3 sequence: CASSRQGNKLFF. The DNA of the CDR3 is TGTGCCAGCAGCAGACAGGGTAACAAACTGTTTTTT.

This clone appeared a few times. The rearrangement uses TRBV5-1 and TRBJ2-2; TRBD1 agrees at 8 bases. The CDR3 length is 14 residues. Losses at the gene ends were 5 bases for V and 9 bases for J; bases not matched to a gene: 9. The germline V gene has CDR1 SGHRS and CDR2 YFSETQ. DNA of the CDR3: TGCGCCAGCAGTTTTAGGACAGGGTCGTGGGAGCTGTTTTTT. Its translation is CASSFRTGSWELFF.

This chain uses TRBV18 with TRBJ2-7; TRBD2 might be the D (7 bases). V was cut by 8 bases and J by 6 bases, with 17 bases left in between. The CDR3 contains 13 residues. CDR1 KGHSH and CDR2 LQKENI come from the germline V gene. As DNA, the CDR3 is TGTGCCAGCAGCCTCCGGGGGGCTCGCGAGCAGTACTTC. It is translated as CASSLRGAREQYF.

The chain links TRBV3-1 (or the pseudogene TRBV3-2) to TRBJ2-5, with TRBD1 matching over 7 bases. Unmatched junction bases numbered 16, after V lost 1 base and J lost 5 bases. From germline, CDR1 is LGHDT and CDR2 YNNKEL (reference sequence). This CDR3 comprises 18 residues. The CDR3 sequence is CASSQGNRGGGWVETQYF. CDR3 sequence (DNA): TGTGCCAGCAGCCAAGGAAACAGGGGTGGCGGTTGGGTCGAGACCCAGTACTTC.

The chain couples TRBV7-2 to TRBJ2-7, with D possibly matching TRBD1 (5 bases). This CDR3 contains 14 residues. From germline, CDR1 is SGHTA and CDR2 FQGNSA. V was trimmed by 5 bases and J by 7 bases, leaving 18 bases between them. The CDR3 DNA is TGTGCCAGCAGCCCCAGCCAGGGCTTTCGAGAGCAGTACTTC. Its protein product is CASSPSQGFREQYF.

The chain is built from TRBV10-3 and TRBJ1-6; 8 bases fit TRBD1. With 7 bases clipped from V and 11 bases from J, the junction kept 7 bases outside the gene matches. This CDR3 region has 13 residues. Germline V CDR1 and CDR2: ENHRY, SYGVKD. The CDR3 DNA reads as TGTGCCATCAAACAGGGGGTGGGGGCACCCCTCCACTTT. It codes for CAIKQGVGAPLHF.